These 17 T cell receptor beta chains originate from one sample sequenced in a study of OX40 agonist ivuxolimab in advanced cancers. Sequencing used immunoSEQ multiplex PCR; TCRdb keeps in-frame clones, though not all of them. This sample has fewer than 80,000 clones, with 91% found just once. Source: CD4+ or CD8+ T cells sorted from blood, taken in a trial of the OX40 agonist ivuxolimab. These receptor sequences come from an adult with an advanced solid tumor such as melanoma, head and neck, liver or kidney cancer.

The V and J genes are TRBV13 and TRBJ2-7, with TRBD2 identical over 11 bases. This CDR3 contains 15 residues. J gave up 0 bases and V 6 bases, and 4 bases lay outside the gene matches. Per the germline V gene, CDR1 is PRHDT and CDR2 is FYEKMQ (reference sequence). CDR3 in DNA: TGTGCCAGCAGTCATACTAGCGGGAGCTCCTACGAGCAGTACTTC. Translation gives CASSHTSGSSYEQYF.

The chain links TRBV9 to TRBJ2-1; weak D call: TRBD1 (7 bases). This CDR3 has 15 amino acids. The germline V gene has CDR1 SGDLS and CDR2 YYNGEE. V lost 0 bases and J lost 7, with 14 bases in between. CDR3 region: CASSVEAGGRNEQFF. The DNA of the CDR3 is TGTGCCAGCAGCGTAGAGGCAGGGGGGAGGAATGAGCAGTTCTTC.

The CDR3 coding sequence is TGTGCCAGCAGCTCGGGACAGGCCTACAATGAGCAGTTCTTC. This gives the protein CASSSGQAYNEQFF. The V gene is TRBV5-4, the J gene TRBJ2-1; 8 bases match TRBD1. After removal of 3 bases from V and 2 bases from J, the junction contained 1 base not matched to a gene. The CDR3 consists of 14 residues. Germline lookup yields CDR1 SGHNT and CDR2 YYREEE (reference sequence).

Of note for this clone: Germline and junction disagree at one end, which may indicate a read error. This chain connects TRBV15 to TRBJ2-3; TRBD2 matches 10 bases. Germline assignment: CDR1 LNHNV and CDR2 YYDKDF (reference sequence). This CDR3 has 15 residues. The CDR3 is CASRPGTSATDTQYF. The CDR3 nucleotides are TGTGCCTCCAGACCGGGGACTAGCGCCACAGATACGCAGTATTTT.

V and J are TRBV7-2 and TRBJ2-7, with D possibly matching TRBD2 (5 bases). Germline lookup yields CDR1 SGHTA and CDR2 FQGNSA. This CDR3 region has 13 residues. V gave up 0 bases and J gave up 2 bases, with 5 bases separating them. This CDR3 reads CASSLAGAYEQYF. As DNA, the CDR3 is TGTGCCAGCAGCTTAGCGGGAGCCTACGAGCAGTACTTC.

The rearrangement joins TRBV28 to TRBJ2-2, with TRBD1 as a possible D gene (5 bases). The CDR3 sequence is 12 residues long. Germline CDR1 MDHEN, CDR2 SYDVKM. V was clipped by 5 bases and J by 4 bases, with 5 bases between them. The CDR3 DNA follows: TGTGCCAGCAGTCAGGGCACCGGGGAGCTGTTTTTT. Residues: CASSQGTGELFF.

The rearrangement links TRBV6-6 to TRBJ2-7; 8 bases fit TRBD2. Germline V gene sequence: CDR1 MNHNY, CDR2 SVGAGI (reference sequence). This CDR3 comprises 14 residues. J lost 2 bases, V lost 2 bases, and 2 bases had no gene match. CDR3 region: CASSYISGTYEQYF. DNA of the CDR3: TGTGCCAGCAGTTACATTAGCGGGACCTACGAGCAGTACTTC.

The chain joins TRBV4-2 to TRBJ2-1; 11 nucleotides match TRBD2. The V gene end was trimmed by 6 bases and the J gene end by 8 bases; junction bases not matched to a gene: 12. The length of the CDR3 is 16 residues. CDR1 and CDR2 from the germline V gene are LGHNA and YNFKEQ. CDR3 protein: CASSLTTSGSTDEQFF. Written as DNA, the CDR3 is TGTGCCAGCAGTCTCACAACTAGCGGGAGTACCGATGAGCAGTTCTTC.

This sequence joins TRBV4-1 and TRBJ2-2; no firm D call. This CDR3 spans 16 amino acids. CDR1 and CDR2 from the germline V gene are MGHRA and YSYEKL. Trimming pared 3 bases from V and 1 base from J, leaving 12 bases between. The CDR3 loop is CASSQSVVLNTGELFF. The CDR3 bases are TGCGCCAGCAGCCAGTCGGTTGTATTGAACACCGGGGAGCTGTTTTTT.

This chain joins TRBV19 and TRBJ2-7; possibly TRBD1 for D (5 bases). V lost 3 bases to trimming and J lost 7 bases, with 19 bases between them. Germline CDR1 reads LNHDA; CDR2 reads SQIVND (reference sequence). The CDR3 totals 15 residues. The CDR3 DNA is TGTGCCAGTAGTATGACGCCAGGGTGGCTGATGGAGCAGTACTTC. Residues: CASSMTPGWLMEQYF.

For the CDR3, the DNA is TGCAGCGTCCTAGGACCTCATTACTCCTACAATGAGCAGTTCTTC. This translates into CSVLGPHYSYNEQFF. This chain connects TRBV29-1 to TRBJ2-1, with unresolved D. The CDR3 consists of 15 residues. The V and J ends lost 6 bases and 0 bases respectively, with 15 bases between them. CDR1 is SQVTM, CDR2 ANQGSEA, per germline.

The chain links TRBV28 to TRBJ1-5; 8 bases align to TRBD1. Trimming took 6 bases from V and 4 from J; bases not matched to a gene: 2. CDR1 MDHEN and CDR2 SYDVKM come from the germline V gene. The CDR3 consists of 13 residues. The CDR3 here is CASSQGANQPQHF. CDR3 DNA sequence: TGTGCCAGCAGCCAGGGGGCAAATCAGCCCCAGCATTTT.

This chain uses TRBV16 with TRBJ2-1; 8 bases are shared with TRBD2. V lost 4 bases to trimming and J lost 5 bases; unmatched junction nucleotides: 13. The germline V gene encodes CDR1 KGHSY and CDR2 FQNENV. The CDR3 totals 17 residues. This CDR3 reads CASSRETSGWGDNEQFF. In DNA, the CDR3 is TGTGCCAGCAGCCGGGAAACTAGCGGATGGGGAGACAATGAGCAGTTCTTC.

The chain has TRBV28 and TRBJ2-2; tentative D call: TRBD1 (6 bases). Trimming removed 2 bases at V and 3 bases at J, with 10 bases between. The CDR3 sequence is 15 residues long. The germline CDR1 and CDR2 sequences are MDHEN and SYDVKM. The DNA of the CDR3 is TGTGCCAGCAGTTTAGGGGACATCTACACCGGGGAGCTGTTTTTT. As protein: CASSLGDIYTGELFF.

The rearrangement uses TRBV7-9 and TRBJ1-1; D remains unclear. Germline CDR1 is SEHNR and CDR2 is FQNEAQ (reference sequence). Deletions cut 4 bases from V and 1 base from J, with 13 bases between. The length of the CDR3 is 15 residues. The CDR3 is CASSSVVDKNTEAFF. In DNA, the CDR3 is TGTGCCAGCAGCTCAGTTGTAGACAAGAACACTGAAGCTTTCTTT.

The rearrangement uses TRBV11-3 and TRBJ2-2; D may match TRBD1 or TRBD2 (5 bases each). The V and J ends lost 3 bases and 0 bases respectively, with 17 bases between them. This CDR3 region has 18 residues. The germline CDR1 and CDR2 sequences are SGHNT and YENEEA. The CDR3 DNA sequence: TGTGCCAGCAGCTTTGAGCCTGCGTCGGGACCGAACACCGGGGAGCTGTTTTTT. Protein sequence: CASSFEPASGPNTGELFF.

This chain joins TRBV2 and TRBJ2-2, with 9 positions matching TRBD1. CDR1 SNHLY and CDR2 FYNNEI come from the germline V gene. Germline trimming cut 9 bases from V and 1 base from J; bases unmatched to any gene: 6. CDR3 size: 15 residues. The CDR3 reads CASCAGQGNTGELFF. The DNA for the CDR3 is TGTGCCAGTTGCGCGGGACAGGGGAACACCGGGGAGCTGTTTTTT.